A selection of T cell receptor beta chains follows, all from one sample in a study of graft-versus-host responses after intestinal transplantation. Profiling relied on immunoSEQ multiplex PCR, and the TCRdb table lists in-frame clones only, not all of them. Of roughly 34,000 clones in the sample, approximately 93% were seen once. Their cognate antigens are unknown. Specimen: unstimulated CD4+ T cells sorted from spleen or lymph node cells, collected before transplant. The receptors were gathered from a human donor who was the organ donor for an intestinal transplant. The CDR3 runs from the conserved cysteine through the conserved F or W. D genes are given only for firm matches. Where a row states a size, it is once, few, many or the class of an expanded clone; other rows omit it.

D: TRBD2
size: NA
V: TRBV5-4
J: TRBJ2-7
DNA: TGTGCCAGCAGCTTGGGTCTAGCGGGGGTCTCCGAGCAGTACTTC
CDR3: CASSLGLAGVSEQYF

D: NA
size: NA
V: TRBV19
J: TRBJ1-1
DNA: TGTGCCAGTTCCAATTTGAACCTACGCGCTGAAGCTTTCTTT
CDR3: CASSNLNLRAEAFF

D: NA
size: NA
V: TRBV4-1
J: TRBJ1-6
DNA: TGCGCCAGCAGCCAGGGAATCGGTTCACCCCTCCACTTT
CDR3: CASSQGIGSPLHF

D: NA
size: once
V: TRBV2
J: TRBJ2-1
DNA: TGTGCCAGCAGTGAATCGCCAGTGGAGGGTGAGCAGTTCTTC
CDR3: CASSESPVEGEQFF

D: TRBD1
size: NA
V: TRBV28
J: TRBJ2-7
DNA: TGTGCCAGCAGACGACAGGGTGGTTCCTACGAGCAGTACTTC
CDR3: CASRRQGGSYEQYF

D: NA
size: NA
V: TRBV5-8
J: TRBJ1-2
DNA: TGTGCCAGCAGCTTCAACTATGGCTACACCTTC
CDR3: CASSFNYGYTF

D: NA
size: NA
V: TRBV4-1
J: TRBJ1-4
DNA: TGCGCCAGCAGCCACTACCGGGCCGATAATGAAAAACTGTTTTTT
CDR3: CASSHYRADNEKLFF

D: NA
size: NA
V: TRBV7-7
J: TRBJ2-2
DNA: TGTGCCAGCAGCTTAAGTTGGGCAGGGGACACCGGGGAGCTGTTTTTT
CDR3: CASSLSWAGDTGELFF

D: NA
size: NA
V: TRBV4-1
J: TRBJ2-2
DNA: TGCGCCAGCAGCCAAGATTGGGGGGCGCCGGCCGCCGGGGAGCTGTTTTTT
CDR3: CASSQDWGAPAAGELFF

D: NA
size: NA
V: TRBV28
J: TRBJ1-2
DNA: TGTGCCAGCAGTTACGGCAGGGCGAACTATGGCTACACCTTC
CDR3: CASSYGRANYGYTF

D: NA
size: NA
V: TRBV6-6
J: TRBJ2-7
DNA: TGTGCCAGCAGCTCCCGGGACACGGGGTACGAGCAGTACTTC
CDR3: CASSSRDTGYEQYF

D: NA
size: NA
V: TRBV10-3
J: TRBJ1-2
DNA: TGTGCCATCAGTGAAAGGGCCAGGGGAAACTATGGCTACACCTTC
CDR3: CAISERARGNYGYTF

D: NA
size: NA
V: TRBV18
J: TRBJ2-3
DNA: TGTGCCAGCTCCTTCAATACTGGGACTTTCACAGATACGCAGTATTTT
CDR3: CASSFNTGTFTDTQYF

D: TRBD1
size: NA
V: TRBV4-3
J: TRBJ2-3
DNA: TGCGCCAGCAGCCAAGAAGCCCCGACAGGGGTGGGAGATACGCAGTATTTT
CDR3: CASSQEAPTGVGDTQYF

D: TRBD2
size: NA
V: TRBV27
J: TRBJ2-7
DNA: TGTGCCAGCAGTTTAGATGGCGGGGGGGCGATCGAGCAGTACTTC
CDR3: CASSLDGGGAIEQYF

D: TRBD1
size: once
V: TRBV25-1
J: TRBJ1-2
DNA: TGTGCCAGCAGTGGGCAGGGGGCAGGGTATGGCTACACCTTC
CDR3: CASSGQGAGYGYTF

D: NA
size: NA
V: TRBV20-1
J: TRBJ2-5
DNA: TGCAGTGCTAGAGCAGAGACCCAGTACTTC
CDR3: CSARAETQYF

D: NA
size: NA
V: TRBV6-6
J: TRBJ1-3
DNA: TGTGCCAGCAGTTACCCTATAAAATTAGGAAACACCATATATTTT
CDR3: CASSYPIKLGNTIYF

D: NA
size: NA
V: TRBV30
J: TRBJ1-6
DNA: TGTGCCTGGAGCACAGGGAGCTCCTATAATTCACCCCTCCACTTT
CDR3: CAWSTGSSYNSPLHF

D: NA
size: once
V: TRBV7-2
J: TRBJ1-3
DNA: TGTGCCAGCAGCCTTGGATCTGGAAACACCATATATTTT
CDR3: CASSLGSGNTIYF

D: TRBD1
size: NA
V: TRBV4-3
J: TRBJ1-2
DNA: TGCGCCAGCAGCCAAGAGGGACAGGGCTATGGCTACACCTTC
CDR3: CASSQEGQGYGYTF

D: TRBD1
size: NA
V: TRBV19
J: TRBJ2-7
DNA: TGTGCCAGTAGTATATGGGACAGGGAGAACGAGCAGTACTTC
CDR3: CASSIWDRENEQYF

D: NA
size: NA
V: TRBV7-2
J: TRBJ1-1
DNA: TGTGCCAGCAGCTTAGGCAGGGGGAACACTGAAGCTTTCTTT
CDR3: CASSLGRGNTEAFF

D: NA
size: once
V: TRBV5-6
J: TRBJ1-6
DNA: TGTGCCAGCAGCTTGTTCACCTCCTATAATTCACCCCTCCACTTT
CDR3: CASSLFTSYNSPLHF

D: NA
size: NA
V: TRBV5-4
J: TRBJ2-4
DNA: TGTGCCAGCAGCTCGGACCTAGCCAAAAACATTCAGTACTTC
CDR3: CASSSDLAKNIQYF

D: NA
size: NA
V: TRBV6-5
J: TRBJ1-1
DNA: TGTGCCAGCAGGAATCCGGGGCCCGGGGTCACTGAAGCTTTCTTT
CDR3: CASRNPGPGVTEAFF

D: NA
size: NA
V: TRBV6-5
J: TRBJ1-1
DNA: TGTGCCAGCAGGATGGGGAGGCACACTGAAGCTTTCTTT
CDR3: CASRMGRHTEAFF

D: TRBD1
size: NA
V: TRBV27
J: TRBJ1-6
DNA: TGTGCCAGCAGTGGGACAGTAGGGGGATCCTATAATTCACCCCTCCACTTT
CDR3: CASSGTVGGSYNSPLHF

D: TRBD1
size: NA
V: TRBV4-3
J: TRBJ2-7
DNA: TGCGCCAGCAGCCAAAGGGACAGGGCCTACGAGCAGTACTTC
CDR3: CASSQRDRAYEQYF

D: NA
size: NA
V: TRBV4-3
J: TRBJ2-7
DNA: TGCGCCAGCAGCCAGGAAGCGGGCAGACCCTACGAGCAGTACTTC
CDR3: CASSQEAGRPYEQYF

D: TRBD1
size: NA
V: TRBV7-9
J: TRBJ1-1
DNA: TGTGCCAGCAGCTGGGAAACAGGGGCCGGAACGCCGGGCGACACTGAAGCTTTCTTT
CDR3: CASSWETGAGTPGDTEAFF

D: NA
size: NA
V: TRBV27
J: TRBJ1-2
DNA: TGTGCCAGCAGGCTGGTTCGGGGGTCTGTTGGCTACACCTTC
CDR3: CASRLVRGSVGYTF

D: NA
size: NA
V: TRBV7-9
J: TRBJ1-4
DNA: TGTGCCAGCAGCTACACAGGGTCTAATGAAAAACTGTTTTTT
CDR3: CASSYTGSNEKLFF

D: NA
size: NA
V: TRBV21-1
J: TRBJ1-5
DNA: TGTGCCAGCAGCATAAAGTTTGCAGACAGAGCCAGTGAGAATAGCAATCAGCCCCAGCATTTT
CDR3: CASSIKFADRASENSNQPQHF

D: TRBD1
size: once
V: TRBV4-3
J: TRBJ1-1
DNA: TGCGCCAGCAGCCAAGCAGACAGGGATAGCACTGAAGCTTTCTTT
CDR3: CASSQADRDSTEAFF

D: NA
size: NA
V: TRBV28
J: TRBJ1-2
DNA: TGTGCCAGCAGTTTAGGGTTTAATGGCTACACCTTC
CDR3: CASSLGFNGYTF

D: TRBD2
size: NA
V: TRBV5-1
J: TRBJ2-3
DNA: TGCGCCAGCAGCTTGACTAGCGGGGGGGCTTTGGATACGCAGTATTTT
CDR3: CASSLTSGGALDTQYF

D: TRBD2
size: NA
V: TRBV4-3
J: TRBJ2-7
DNA: TGCGCCAGCAGCCCTCAAGCGGGGCCCTACGAGCAGTACTTC
CDR3: CASSPQAGPYEQYF

D: NA
size: NA
V: TRBV30
J: TRBJ1-4
DNA: TGTGCCTGGAGTGTCACAACAACTAATGAAAAACTGTTTTTT
CDR3: CAWSVTTTNEKLFF

D: NA
size: NA
V: TRBV6-5
J: TRBJ2-7
DNA: TGTGCCAGCAGTTACCAGGGTTACGAGCAGTACTTC
CDR3: CASSYQGYEQYF

D: NA
size: NA
V: TRBV5-4
J: TRBJ1-1
DNA: TGTGCCAGCAGCTTTACAGGGATGAACACTGAAGCTTTCTTT
CDR3: CASSFTGMNTEAFF

D: NA
size: NA
V: TRBV10-3
J: TRBJ1-3
DNA: TGTGCCATCAGTGGTCCGAAGGGGGACCTTTCTGGAAACACCATATATTTT
CDR3: CAISGPKGDLSGNTIYF

D: TRBD1
size: NA
V: TRBV27
J: TRBJ2-3
DNA: TGTGCCAGCACCCGGACAGGGGTCCCAGATACGCAGTATTTT
CDR3: CASTRTGVPDTQYF

D: NA
size: NA
V: TRBV30
J: TRBJ1-1
DNA: TGTGCCTGGAGTCCAACAGTAGGTCGAGCTTTCTTT
CDR3: CAWSPTVGRAFF

D: NA
size: NA
V: TRBV27
J: TRBJ1-1
DNA: TGTGCCAGCAGTTCTAGATGGAACACTGAAGCTTTCTTT
CDR3: CASSSRWNTEAFF

D: TRBD1
size: NA
V: TRBV10-2
J: TRBJ1-2
DNA: TGCGCCCACAGCGGGACAGGGGGCTATGGCTACACCTTC
CDR3: CAHSGTGGYGYTF

D: NA
size: NA
V: TRBV5-1
J: TRBJ1-3
DNA: TGCGCCAGCAGCTTGGCCGGCGGCCAAGGAAACACCATATATTTT
CDR3: CASSLAGGQGNTIYF

D: TRBD2
size: NA
V: TRBV15
J: TRBJ2-4
DNA: TGTGCCACCAGCAGAGGACTAGCGGGGGACAAAAACATTCAGTACTTC
CDR3: CATSRGLAGDKNIQYF

D: NA
size: NA
V: TRBV11-2
J: TRBJ2-2
DNA: TGTGCCAGCAGCTTTGAACTAGTTGACACCGGGGAGCTGTTTTTT
CDR3: CASSFELVDTGELFF

D: TRBD1
size: NA
V: TRBV19
J: TRBJ1-1
DNA: TGTGCCAGTACCCAACCCCAGGGGGCGAGGAACACTGAAGCTTTCTTT
CDR3: CASTQPQGARNTEAFF

D: NA
size: NA
V: TRBV25-1
J: TRBJ1-1
DNA: TGTGCCAGCAGGGCGACAGGGAACACTGAAGCTTTCTTT
CDR3: CASRATGNTEAFF

D: NA
size: once
V: TRBV7-2
J: TRBJ1-4
DNA: TGTGCCAGCAGCTTAGAACCGTCCTTGGGGGCGTATTTTGAAAAACTGTTTTTT
CDR3: CASSLEPSLGAYFEKLFF